This TCR beta chain originates from a study of radiation and T cells in renal cell carcinoma. Time point specified: baseline pretreatment blood. Specified treatment: 15 Gy SBRT to primary tumor, nephrectomy 4 weeks later. After SBRT, blood was collected at 2 and 4 weeks, plus baseline. The tumor was a clear cell renal cell carcinoma. Sequencing was performed with immunoSEQ multiplex PCR; in TCRdb, only in-frame clones are kept and a portion is missing. This sample has 70,000 to 100,000 clones, with 70% to 85% found just once. Germline V lookup: CDR1 SGHRS, CDR2 YFSETQ. Trimming left V 2 bases short and J 0 bases short, with 9 bases between. The CDR3 spans 14 residues. The study, taken as a whole, reports: Baseline intratumoral clonotype presence is unknown without pretreatment biopsies. Top tumor clonotypes rose in blood 2 weeks post-radiation, then contracted.

Of note for this clone: Its antigen is undetermined.

The sequences come from blood, collected from a patient whose treatment included radiotherapy and nephrectomy. This clonotype was obtained from a man aged 60 to 69 with renal cell carcinoma. The V gene is TRBV5-1, the J gene TRBJ2-7; D gene ambiguous. The CDR3 nucleotides are TGCGCCAGCAGCTTTCATACTAACTCCTACGAGCAGTACTTC. It translates to CASSFHTNSYEQYF.